The clone carrying this T cell receptor (beta chain) was detected a few times. The entry originates in a study of cytomegalovirus exposure and HLA in healthy donors. Study-level background: Findings of an earlier analysis included some 120 million unique TCR beta sequences from 190 million or so T cells.

Trimming shortened V by 10 bases and J by 5 bases, and 11 bases separated the two germline ends. CDR3 size: 12 residues. The germline V gene encodes CDR1 LNHDA and CDR2 SQIVND (reference sequence). Vbeta (60) and Jbeta (13) primers were used in the PCR. This table comes from immunoSEQ multiplex PCR, and its TCRdb copy is limited to in-frame clones, with some not included. The data show about 210,000 clones, about three quarters seen once. Sequenced material: PBMCs. The receptor was derived from a boy aged 5-17 years in good health and CMV-seronegative. This chain connects TRBV19 to TRBJ2-2; D is uncertain. DNA of the CDR3: TGTGCCACACAACCCTGGACCGGGGAGCTGTTTTTT. It is translated as CATQPWTGELFF.